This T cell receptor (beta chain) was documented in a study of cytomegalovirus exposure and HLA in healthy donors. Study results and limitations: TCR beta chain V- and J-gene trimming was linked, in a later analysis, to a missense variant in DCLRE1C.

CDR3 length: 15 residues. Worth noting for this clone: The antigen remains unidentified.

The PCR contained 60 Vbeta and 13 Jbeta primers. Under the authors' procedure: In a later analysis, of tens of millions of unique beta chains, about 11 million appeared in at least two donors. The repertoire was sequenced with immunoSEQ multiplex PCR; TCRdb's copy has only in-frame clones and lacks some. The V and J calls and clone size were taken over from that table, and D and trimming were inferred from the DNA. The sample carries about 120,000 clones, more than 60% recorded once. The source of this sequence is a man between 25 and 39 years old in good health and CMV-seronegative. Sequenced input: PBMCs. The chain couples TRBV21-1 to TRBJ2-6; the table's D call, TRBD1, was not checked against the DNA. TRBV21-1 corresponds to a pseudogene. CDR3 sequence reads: CASETGNSGANVLTF. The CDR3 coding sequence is TGTGCCAGCGAGACAGGGAACTCTGGGGCCAACGTCCTGACTTTC.